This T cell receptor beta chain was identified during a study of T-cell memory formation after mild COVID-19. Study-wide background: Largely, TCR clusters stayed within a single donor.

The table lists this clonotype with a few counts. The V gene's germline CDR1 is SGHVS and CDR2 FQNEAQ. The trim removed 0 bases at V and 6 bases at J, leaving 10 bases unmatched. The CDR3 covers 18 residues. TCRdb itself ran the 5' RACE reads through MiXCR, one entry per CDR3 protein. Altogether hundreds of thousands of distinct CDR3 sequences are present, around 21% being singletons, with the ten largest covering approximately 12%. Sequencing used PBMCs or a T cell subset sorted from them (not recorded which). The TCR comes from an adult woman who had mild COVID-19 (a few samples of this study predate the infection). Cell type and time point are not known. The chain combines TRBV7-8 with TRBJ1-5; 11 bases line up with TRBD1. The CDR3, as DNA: TGTGCCAGCAGCTTAGCGCTTTCGGGACAGGGGGGTTTTCAGCCCCAGCATTTT. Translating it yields CASSLALSGQGGFQPQHF.